The present T cell receptor (delta chain) was sequenced within a study of Vδ1+ human thymocytes (dated 2018 in TCRdb). With regard to the full study: mRNA-level TRG and TRD CDR3 repertoires of highly purified Vdelta1+ thymocytes from young children were characterised as a data resource. Validation of the multiplex-based CDR3 amplicon strategy against 5'RACE-based CDR3 amplicon generation methods had been performed previously.

Thymic samples were depleted of alphabeta T cells, then CD3+ TCRVdelta1+ TCRVdelta2- thymocytes were FACS-sorted. The purity of the sorted Vdelta1+ thymocytes was between roughly 97% and 99.6%. Thymic specimens were obtained from about eight paediatric patients, aged from roughly 5 days to 16 months, who were undergoing corrective cardiac surgery. The thymic tissue was dispersed, and mononuclear cells were isolated using a Histopaque-1077 density gradient. The staining antibodies were anti-TCRVdelta1 clone TS8.2, anti-TCRVdelta2 clone B6, anti-CD3 clone HIT3a and anti-TCRalphabeta clone IP26. Study-level results and caveats: Many TRG clonotypes were found to be shared between donors (up to roughly 6.9x10^3), whereas TRD repertoires were found to be essentially private (max roughly 120 shared). Donors did not cluster by age or sex, so the analyses were not stratified by age or sex. In contrast to oligoclonal peripheral blood repertoires, thymic TRG and TRD repertoires appeared to be highly polyclonal with Gaussian CDR3 length distributions. Because unexpected Vdelta2 sequences could lead to misinterpretation of bulk repertoire data, the authors recommended using highly purified populations and single-cell validation. About 18% of thymic TRD sequences were found to be Vdelta2 (and few were Vdelta3) despite high sort purity, in contrast to peripheral blood Vdelta1+ controls.

A remark on this clone: No cognate antigen has been identified for it. No clone much larger than this one lies a single base away; base qualities are absent.

RNA extraction was performed with the RNeasy mini kit, and reverse transcription was done with Superscript III. Multiplex PCR was used to generate CDR3 amplicons, with pooled V-gene forward primers and a constant-region reverse primer carrying Illumina adaptor overhangs. After gel purification, the amplicons were indexed with Nextera index primers during about 8 additional PCR cycles and then purified using AMPure XP beads. Sequencing of the libraries was done on an Illumina MiSeq using paired-end 250 bp reads, dual indexing and a roughly 18% PhiX spike-in. The authors processed their data as follows. Reads were quality checked with FastQC, and TRG read pairs were merged with ea-utils fastq-join. Sequences were annotated with IMGT/HighV-QUEST, keeping only productive sequences with unambiguous V-gene assignment; clonotypes were defined by identical CDR3 sequence. For downstream analysis, the tools were VDJtools 1.1.1, tcR 2.2.3, Treemap and vegan Shannon diversity in R 3.4.4. Clonotypes were called again by TCRdb from the public reads via CATT, and duplicate nucleotide sequences were then merged into one entry. TCRdb's processing, not the authors', yielded these V and J calls. The sample contains under 30,000 delta-chain clones, around 7.7% of them found a single time. The biggest ten clones account for roughly 0.99% of the sample.

CDR1 is given as TSWWSYY and CDR2 as QGS, both from the germline V gene. The CDR3 starts with the cysteine, ends with the phenylalanine, and has 11 residues. The DNA shown is the 33-base CDR3, in frame from base 1. The junction carries 6 bases between V and J, which are trimmed by 4 bases and 6 bases respectively. The sample was Vdelta1+ gamma-delta thymocytes from the thymus. Read against the paper, the sample's cell subset or site label means: FACS-sorted CD3+ TCRalphabeta- TCRVdelta1+ TCRVdelta2- thymocytes. This receptor was obtained from a girl under three years old who had congenital heart surgery. This chain joins TRDV1 to TRDJ1; no D segment can be confidently identified. The CDR3 region reads CALGGRNKLIF. The DNA is TGTGCTCTTGGGGGTCGGAATAAACTCATCTTT.